These T cell receptor beta chains were read from a single sample in a study of T-cell memory formation after mild COVID-19. TCRdb reprocessed the 5' RACE reads with MiXCR, giving one entry per CDR3 protein. This table has 180,000 or so distinct CDR3 sequences, approximately 10% appearing once. Source material: PBMCs or a T cell subset sorted from them (not recorded which). The source is a man aged 18-30 years who had mild COVID-19 (a few samples of this study predate the infection). Cell type and time point are not known. The CDR3 runs from the conserved cysteine through the conserved F or W. D genes are given only for firm matches. The size of a clone is reported for some rows only, either as once, few or many, or as a class for expanded clones.

V	D	size	length	J	CDR3	DNA
TRBV29-1	TRBD1	-	15	TRBJ1-2	CSVVSEGQGGYGYTF	TGCAGCGTTGTGTCGGAAGGACAGGGAGGTTATGGCTACACCTTC
TRBV5-1	-	many	14	TRBJ1-6	CASSLMSENSPLHF	TGCGCCAGCAGCTTGATGTCCGAAAATTCACCCCTCCACTTT
TRBV7-2	-	few	16	TRBJ2-1	CASSRPGAGLINEQFF	TGTGCCAGCAGCAGACCTGGGGCGGGGCTAATCAATGAGCAGTTCTTC
TRBV29-1	-	-	13	TRBJ2-1	CSVALVTYNEQFF	TGCAGCGTTGCCCTGGTCACCTACAATGAGCAGTTCTTC
TRBV20-1	TRBD2	many	15	TRBJ2-5	CSALRGGSASETQYF	TGCAGTGCTCTCCGGGGGGGGTCGGCGAGCGAGACCCAGTACTTC
TRBV29-1	TRBD1	many	12	TRBJ2-7	CSVPGQGYEQYF	TGCAGCGTTCCGGGACAGGGCTACGAGCAGTACTTC
TRBV29-1	-	few	13	TRBJ2-4	CSVALTGSNIQYF	TGCAGCGTTGCACTGACAGGCTCAAACATTCAGTACTTC
TRBV29-1	-	once	12	TRBJ1-2	CSVAGGNNGYTF	TGCAGCGTTGCCGGAGGCAATAATGGCTACACCTTC
TRBV7-2	-	many	14	TRBJ2-1	CASSSLQGYNEQFF	TGTGCCAGCAGCTCACTACAGGGATACAATGAGCAGTTCTTC
TRBV4-2	-	few	14	TRBJ1-1	CASSQDGGVTEAFF	TGTGCCAGCAGCCAAGACGGAGGGGTAACTGAAGCTTTCTTT
TRBV18	-	few	15	TRBJ2-1	CAGTGNGGLYNEQFF	TGTGCCGGAACTGGGAACGGGGGACTCTACAATGAGCAGTTCTTC
TRBV4-2	-	-	17	TRBJ1-6	CASSQASGGRGHSPLHF	TGTGCCAGCAGCCAAGCTAGCGGGGGCAGGGGCCATTCACCCCTCCACTTT
TRBV29-1	TRBD1	-	13	TRBJ1-1	CSVGRQGNTEAFF	TGCAGCGTTGGTAGACAGGGGAACACTGAAGCTTTCTTT
TRBV11-3	-	-	13	TRBJ2-3	CASSRGTLEAQYF	TGTGCCAGCAGCAGAGGGACACTTGAGGCGCAGTATTTT
TRBV20-1	-	-	16	TRBJ2-1	CSARWLADSSYNEQFF	TGCAGTGCTAGGTGGCTAGCGGACAGCTCCTACAATGAGCAGTTCTTC
TRBV3-1	-	few	14	TRBJ2-2	CASSQGGATGELFF	TGTGCCAGCAGCCAAGGGGGGGCTACCGGGGAGCTGTTTTTT
TRBV19	-	-	14	TRBJ1-5	CASTLAGGDQPQHF	TGTGCCAGTACTCTCGCGGGAGGGGATCAGCCCCAGCATTTT